This TCR beta chain was recovered during a study of shared clonotypes between healthy human individuals. Overall study results and limits: Sequencing depth was expected to influence donor clonotype sharing. Clonotypes that were shared across several donors made up about 5.1% of naive CD4 clonotypes. At large depth, rarefaction still showed sorted-subset sequencing to be incomplete.

In regard to this clone: Its specificity is not known.

Assay used: immunoSEQ multiplex PCR; TCRdb lists only in-frame clones, some missing. The profile shows over a million clones, about 75% of them singletons. The sequenced sample consisted of memory CD4+ T cells sorted from blood. Subset denoted: CD45RA-negative fraction. This TCR was sampled from a man between 18 and 29 years old in good health.

The CDR3 loop is CASSEQGARHEQYF. CDR3 in DNA: TGTGCCAGCAGTGAACAGGGGGCTCGCCACGAGCAGTACTTC. The chain uses TRBV28 and TRBJ2-7; 9 nucleotides match TRBD1. This CDR3 has 14 residues. Germline loops: CDR1 MDHEN, CDR2 SYDVKM. V dropped 5 bases and J dropped 5; count of bases not matched to a gene: 7.